Presented here are 26 T cell receptor beta chains from one specimen sequenced in a study of blood T cell repertoires in COVID-19. Clones were sequenced by immunoSEQ multiplex PCR, and TCRdb holds only the in-frame ones, with some missing. The sample yields some 200,000 clones, roughly 84% seen once. Material for sequencing was PBMCs or T cells enriched from blood (not recorded which). These receptor sequences come from a man aged 30 to 39 in a cohort exposed to, infected with or recovered from COVID-19 (not recorded which).

The rearrangement uses TRBV15 and TRBJ2-1, with 7 bases identical to TRBD2. Trimming took 0 bases from V and 8 from J; bases not matched to a gene: 10. The CDR3 consists of 16 residues. Germline V gene data show CDR1 as LNHNV and CDR2 as YYDKDF (reference sequence). The CDR3 DNA is TGTGCCACCAGCAGAGATAGGAGGGGAGGGGTCGATGAGCAGTTCTTC. Protein product: CATSRDRRGGVDEQFF.

The V gene is TRBV6-5, the J gene TRBJ2-4; D ambiguous. The CDR3 sequence is 15 residues long. Trimming took 5 bases from V and 9 from J, leaving 20 bases between them. From germline, CDR1 is MNHEY and CDR2 SVGAGI. The CDR3 region has the DNA TGTGCCAGCAGTCCCCGGATTCTGGCTGGAGTCATTCAGTACTTC. It specifies CASSPRILAGVIQYF.

This chain connects TRBV5-1 to TRBJ2-2; no firm D call. Trimming took off 4 bases at V and 1 base at J, with 11 bases between the two ends. This CDR3 comprises 15 residues. Germline-derived CDR1 and CDR2 are SGHRS and YFSETQ. The CDR3 DNA reads TGCGCCAGCAGCCCTGAGCCCGTGAACACCGGGGAGCTGTTTTTT. It codes for CASSPEPVNTGELFF. The full variable domain, completed using reference TRBV5-1 and TRBJ2-2, is KAGVTQTPRYLIKTRGQQVTLSCSPISGHRSVSWYQQTPGQGLQFLFEYFSETQRNKGNFPGRFSGRQFSNSRSEMNVSTLELGDSALYLCASSPEPVNTGELFFGEGSRLTVL.

This rearrangement joins TRBV7-9 to TRBJ1-1, with 9 bases identical to TRBD1. In germline, CDR1 is SEHNR, CDR2 FQNEAQ (reference sequence). Trimming at V came to 5 bases and at J to 11 bases, leaving 24 bases not matched to a gene. The CDR3 totals 18 residues. The CDR3 sequence is CASSPYRGQGFEVWEAFF. In DNA form, the CDR3 reads TGTGCCAGCAGCCCATACAGGGGGCAAGGGTTTGAGGTTTGGGAGGCTTTCTTT.

This clone showed up just once. The chain joins TRBV7-2 to TRBJ1-5, with D perhaps TRBD1 (5 bases). V was clipped by 1 base and J by 4 bases, with 11 bases between them. The CDR3 length is 15 residues. CDR1 is SGHTA and CDR2 is FQGNSA in the germline V gene. CDR3 sequence (DNA): TGTGCCAGCAGCTTAGTGCGGGGCAATAATCAGCCCCAGCATTTT. Translating it yields CASSLVRGNNQPQHF.

V is TRBV24-1 and J is TRBJ2-6; D gene ambiguous. CDR1 is KGHDR, CDR2 SFDVKD, per germline. The CDR3 is 18 amino acids. Trimming removed 2 bases at V and 1 base at J, with 14 bases between. Here the CDR3 reads CATSDSLGAISGANVLTF. The CDR3 DNA reads TGTGCCACCAGTGATTCCTTGGGCGCGATATCTGGGGCCAACGTCCTGACTTTC.

The chain employs TRBV18 and TRBJ2-7; D is undetermined. CDR1 is KGHSH, CDR2 LQKENI, per germline. Between the trimmed V and J ends, which lost 1 base and 6 bases, there was a span of 19 bases. The CDR3 contains 16 residues. The CDR3 region is CASSPRDRHRAREQYF. In DNA, the CDR3 is TGTGCCAGCTCACCACGAGACCGACATCGAGCCCGCGAGCAGTACTTC.

The rearrangement links TRBV6-4 to TRBJ2-3, with D tentatively TRBD1 (5 bases). This CDR3 is built from 14 residues. V dropped 0 bases and J dropped 1 base, with 5 bases sitting between them. Germline CDR1 is MRHNA and CDR2 is SNTAGT. CDR3 in DNA: TGTGCCAGCAGTGACTCAGGGGGCACAGATACGCAGTATTTT. Its protein is CASSDSGGTDTQYF.

As DNA, the CDR3 is TGTGCCAGTACCCAACGTAGGCCTCCGGGTGAAAAACTGTTTTTT. It translates to CASTQRRPPGEKLFF. V gene TRBV19 combines with J gene TRBJ1-4; D is uncertain. The CDR3 spans 15 residues. CDR1 and CDR2 from the germline V gene are LNHDA and SQIVND (reference sequence). The ends were cut back, 7 bases at V and 7 bases at J, with 19 bases in the middle.

The chain employs TRBV21-1 and TRBJ2-1; no DNA check was done on the table's D call, TRBD1. TRBV21-1 is termed a pseudogene. This CDR3 has 14 amino acids. The CDR3 coding sequence is TGTGCCAGCAGCGTGCCGGGACAGAACAATGAGCAGTTCTTC. Protein: CASSVPGQNNEQFF.

This chain joins TRBV6-1 and TRBJ2-7; 9 nucleotides agree with TRBD2. After removal of 0 bases from V and 3 bases from J, the junction contained 6 bases not matched to a gene. Germline CDR1 and CDR2: MNHNS and SASEGT. The CDR3 length is 16 residues. For the CDR3, the DNA is TGTGCCAGCAGTGAAGCGCTCACTAGCGGGTACTACGAGCAGTACTTC. Its protein product is CASSEALTSGYYEQYF.

The V call is TRBV28, the J call TRBJ2-4; perhaps TRBD2 as D (6 bases). The CDR3 extends over 15 amino acids. Looked up from germline, CDR1 is MDHEN and CDR2 is SYDVKM. Trimming removed 7 bases from V and 5 bases from J, with 18 bases in between. The CDR3 loop reads CASTPGMVAENIQYF. DNA of the CDR3: TGTGCCAGCACCCCGGGGATGGTAGCGGAAAACATTCAGTACTTC. The variable domain in full, completed from reference TRBV28 and TRBJ2-4, reads DVKVTQSSRYLVKRTGEKVFLECVQDMDHENMFWYRQDPGLGLRLIYFSYDVKMKEKGDIPEGYSVSREKKERFSLILESASTNQTSMYLCASTPGMVAENIQYFGAGTRLSVL.

This chain connects TRBV4-3 to TRBJ1-5; D unresolved. CDR1 and CDR2 (germline): LGHNA, YSLEER. The CDR3 contains 13 residues. Trimming shortened V by 0 bases and J by 4 bases, and 4 bases separated the two germline ends. In nucleotides, the CDR3 is TGCGCCAGCAGCCAAGACGGGAATCAGCCCCAGCATTTT. Translated: CASSQDGNQPQHF.

This clone appeared a single time. The J gene is TRBJ1-1, the V gene TRBV12-3 or TRBV12-4, with a possible D match to TRBD1 (5 bases). V dropped 5 bases and J dropped 7 bases, with 11 bases sitting between them. The CDR3 runs 12 residues. The CDR3 protein is CASSQAGLEAFF. The CDR3 coding sequence is TGTGCCAGCAGTCAGGCGGGGCTTGAAGCTTTCTTT.

The chain couples TRBV7-9 to TRBJ2-3; D might be TRBD2 (6 bases). This CDR3 contains 14 residues. V was cut by 5 bases and J by 6 bases, with 15 bases left in between. The germline V gene encodes CDR1 SEHNR and CDR2 FQNEAQ (reference sequence). The CDR3 bases are TGTGCCAGCAGCACGCTACCGGGAGTGGATACGCAGTATTTT. It codes for CASSTLPGVDTQYF. Using reference TRBV7-9 and TRBJ2-3 for the parts outside the CDR3, the full variable domain is DTGVSQNPRHKITKRGQNVTFRCDPISEHNRLYWYRQTLGQGPEFLTYFQNEAQLEKSRLLSDRFSAERPKGSFSTLEIQRTEQGDSAMYLCASSTLPGVDTQYFGPGTRLTVL.

This chain uses TRBV5-5 with TRBJ2-5; the match to TRBD2 covers 13 bases. Germline CDR1 reads SGHKS; CDR2 reads YYEKEE (reference sequence). Trimming removed 1 base from V and 5 bases from J; junction bases left unmatched: 11. The CDR3 runs 18 residues. In DNA, the CDR3 is TGTGCCAGCAGCTTGAACAACCAACTAGCGGGAGGGCGGGAGACCCAGTACTTC. Encoded protein: CASSLNNQLAGGRETQYF.

The rearrangement joins TRBV9 to TRBJ1-4, with 7 bases fitting TRBD1. CDR1 is SGDLS and CDR2 is YYNGEE in the germline V gene. The CDR3 has 16 residues. V dropped 3 bases and J dropped 2; count of bases not matched to a gene: 7. In DNA, the CDR3 is TGTGCCAGCAGCGCTACCCCGGGACAGACTAATGAAAAACTGTTTTTT. Protein sequence: CASSATPGQTNEKLFF.

The chain carries TRBV7-2 and TRBJ1-5, with 10 nucleotides matching TRBD1. The germline CDR1 and CDR2 sequences are SGHTA and FQGNSA. J gave up 15 bases and V 6 bases, and 17 bases lay outside the gene matches. This CDR3 region has 15 residues. CDR3 amino acids: CASRQLPGQGSHWHF. The CDR3, as DNA: TGTGCCAGCAGACAGCTTCCGGGACAGGGGTCTCATTGGCATTTT.

DNA of the CDR3: TGTGCCAGCAGTTTTGGGAGGACCTACCCCTATGGCTACACCTTC. This sequence encodes CASSFGRTYPYGYTF. The rearrangement uses TRBV27 and TRBJ1-2, with D hard to call. The CDR3 extends over 15 amino acids. The V end lost 3 bases, the J end lost 4 bases, and 15 bases lay between the germline ends. Germline loops: CDR1 MNHEY, CDR2 SMNVEV (reference sequence).

The chain is built from TRBV27 and TRBJ1-6; weak D call: TRBD1 (6 bases). In germline, CDR1 is MNHEY, CDR2 SMNVEV (reference sequence). This CDR3 comprises 15 residues. V was shortened by 5 bases and J by 10 bases, with 18 bases between the two germline ends. As DNA, the CDR3 is TGTGCCAGCAGTGCCTACCGGGACACTCCATCACCCCTCCACTTT. This encodes CASSAYRDTPSPLHF.

The V call is TRBV2, the J call TRBJ2-7; TRBD2 aligns across 10 bases. The CDR3 runs to 16 residues. The germline gives CDR1 SNHLY, CDR2 FYNNEI. V shed 1 base and J 4 bases; nucleotides not matched to a gene: 7. CDR3 DNA sequence: TGTGCCAGCAGTGAAGGGGGAGCGGGAGGGAAATACGAGCAGTACTTC. This codes for CASSEGGAGGKYEQYF.

This clone was picked up a small number of times. The V gene is TRBV19, the J gene TRBJ1-4; D gene unclear. This CDR3 spans 14 amino acids. Between the trimmed V and J ends, which lost 4 bases and 0 bases, there was a span of 6 bases. In germline, CDR1 is LNHDA, CDR2 SQIVND (reference sequence). CDR3 region: CASSRVATNEKLFF. The CDR3 region has the DNA TGTGCCAGTAGTAGAGTCGCAACTAATGAAAAACTGTTTTTT.

Points on this clone: Its ends do not fully match the called genes, so a read error is possible. The chain carries TRBV19 and TRBJ2-1; 9 bases map to TRBD2. Germline V gives CDR1 LNHDA, CDR2 SQIVND (reference sequence). The CDR3 spans 17 residues. This CDR3 is CASSIRRASGKDFPHLF. DNA of the CDR3: TGTGCCAGTAGTATTCGTCGGGCTAGCGGGAAGGACTTCCCTCATCTCTTC.

The V call is TRBV7-8, the J call TRBJ2-7; no clear D gene. CDR3 length equals 12 residues. From germline, CDR1 is SGHVS and CDR2 FQNEAQ. V lost 2 bases and J 3 bases, leaving 5 bases between the germline ends. CDR3 nucleotides: TGTGCCAGCAGCTTACTAAACTACGAGCAGTACTTC. This translates into CASSLLNYEQYF.

The genes are TRBV24-1 and TRBJ2-1, with TRBD1 identical over 9 bases. The length of the CDR3 is 19 residues. V was pared by 0 bases and J by 0 bases, with 8 bases of the junction left unmatched. Looked up from germline, CDR1 is KGHDR and CDR2 is SFDVKD. The CDR3 DNA reads TGTGCCACCAGTGATTTGAAGGGACAGGGTTGGAGCTCCTACAATGAGCAGTTCTTC. Translating gives CATSDLKGQGWSSYNEQFF.

The genes are TRBV7-9 and TRBJ2-5, with 7 positions matching TRBD2. Germline V gene sequence: CDR1 SEHNR, CDR2 FQNEAQ (reference sequence). Trimming took 5 bases from V and 6 from J; bases not matched to a gene: 12. CDR3 length equals 15 residues. In DNA form, the CDR3 reads TGTGCCAGCAGCCCGATTGGGGGGGTTGGGAAGACCCAGTACTTC. This sequence encodes CASSPIGGVGKTQYF.